Below, 6 T cell receptor beta chains from the same sample are listed, as sequenced in a study of CD8 T cells in ankylosing spondylitis (dated by TCRdb to 2015 to 2018). The library came from 5' RACE. The instrument was an Illumina HiSeq 2500. The public reads were quality trimmed at Q25 with fastp and then assembled into clones with MiXCR by TCRdb, keeping productive beta chains. Here each entry gathers all rows of one CDR3 protein and keeps the most common genes and DNA. The sample table lists approximately 200,000 distinct CDR3 sequences, 10% to 15% of them with a count of one. Roughly 11% of the sample is held by the ten biggest clonotypes. The sequenced sample consisted of blood, either unsorted or a sorted T cell fraction (not recorded which). Source of these receptors: a female donor with ankylosing spondylitis or in good health (not recorded which).

J is TRBJ1-2 and V is TRBV7-9, with no clear D. Germline CDR1 reads SEHNR; CDR2 reads FQNEAQ (reference sequence). CDR3 length: 13 amino acids. Trimming stripped 5 bases from V and 8 bases from J, with 15 bases between. CDR3 DNA: TGTGCCAGCAGCCCTGGACGAATGGGAGGCTACACCTTC. Amino acids: CASSPGRMGGYTF.

This clonotype occurred a few times. V and J are TRBV27 and TRBJ1-5, with D unclear. CDR3 length: 13 residues. Germline V gene lookup returns CDR1 MNHEY and CDR2 SMNVEV (reference sequence). Trimming shortened V by 3 bases and J by 5 bases, and 8 bases separated the two germline ends. CDR3 sequence: CASSLSGYQPQHF. The CDR3 DNA reads as TGTGCCAGCAGTTTGAGTGGGTATCAGCCCCAGCATTTT.

This clonotype was observed at least ten times. The rearrangement links TRBV7-3 to TRBJ2-1; no firm D call. V lost 5 bases to trimming and J lost 0 bases, with 14 bases between them. The CDR3 spans 16 residues. Germline assignment: CDR1 SGHTA and CDR2 FQGTGA. This chain's CDR3 is CASSPRADVSYNEQFF. The CDR3 DNA reads TGTGCCAGCAGCCCCCGCGCGGACGTCTCCTACAATGAGCAGTTCTTC. Full variable domain (rest looked up from reference TRBV7-3 and TRBJ2-1): GAGVSQTPSNKVTEKGKYVELRCDPISGHTALYWYRQSLGQGPEFLIYFQGTGAADDSGLPNDRFFAVRPEGSVSTLKIQRTERGDSAVYLCASSPRADVSYNEQFFGPGTRLTVL.

This clonotype was counted at least ten times. The rearrangement joins TRBV9 to TRBJ1-2; maybe TRBD1 (5 bases). The V and J ends lost 2 bases and 8 bases respectively, with 10 bases between them. From germline, CDR1 is SGDLS and CDR2 YYNGEE. CDR3 length: 12 residues. This chain's CDR3 is CASSVGGKGYTF. The CDR3 DNA reads as TGTGCCAGCAGCGTCGGGGGTAAAGGCTACACCTTC.

The CDR3 loop is CASRTGLAGLQETQYF. CDR3 DNA: TGTGCCAGCAGAACAGGACTAGCGGGACTCCAAGAGACCCAGTACTTC. The chain is built from TRBV6-1 and TRBJ2-5; 12 bases align to TRBD2. Trimming at V came to 6 bases and at J to 1 base, leaving 6 bases not matched to a gene. The CDR3 is 16 residues long. Looked up from germline, CDR1 is MNHNS and CDR2 is SASEGT.

This chain uses TRBV5-1 with TRBJ2-5; D ambiguous. The germline V gene encodes CDR1 SGHRS and CDR2 YFSETQ. This CDR3 comprises 15 residues. V shed 5 bases and J shed 1 base, with 15 bases lying between them. The CDR3 region has the DNA TGCGCCAGCAGAGGTGCCGGAACCACCCAAGAGACCCAGTACTTC. This sequence encodes CASRGAGTTQETQYF.